Shown below are 27 T cell receptor beta chains from a single sample sequenced in a study of beta chain features in type 1 diabetes (dated by TCRdb to 2017 to 2018). Their target antigens are unknown. Study-wide findings and limitations: In all four CD4+ subsets, TCRB CDR3 length was moderately but significantly shorter in type 1 diabetes patients.

The receptor library was made with the immunoSEQ multiplex PCR assay. The entire amount of isolated RNA was reverse transcribed using the High Capacity cDNA Reverse Transcription Kit, so the sequenced TCRB transcripts were expressed ones. Held by TCRdb, this immuneACCESS table contains in-frame sequences only and omits some clones. Under half of the omission traces to an unresolved V gene where checked; the cause of the rest is unknown. The sample table contains more than 250,000 clones; only one count was recorded for around 15% of them. The top ten hold 0.017% of the sample. Sequenced input: naive CD4+ T cells from blood. According to the study, the label for this sample's cell subset or site signals: true naive CD4+ T cells. The receptors here all came from a man aged 30-40 years with type 1 diabetes.

This clone was seen more than once but under ten times. CDR3: CASSEREGYYEQYF. CDR3 nucleotides: TGTGCCAGCAGTGAGCGGGAGGGTTACTACGAGCAGTACTTC. The genes are TRBV6-1 and TRBJ2-7, with 9 bases aligning to TRBD2. This CDR3 comprises 14 residues. With 3 bases clipped from V and 3 bases from J, the junction kept 3 bases outside the gene matches. Germline assignment: CDR1 MNHNS and CDR2 SASEGT.

The genes are TRBV19 and TRBJ2-3; D might be TRBD2 (6 bases). The CDR3 spans 11 residues. V lost 8 bases and J 10 bases, leaving 13 bases between the germline ends. CDR1 and CDR2 (germline): LNHDA, SQIVND (reference sequence). CDR3 in amino acids: CASRTGGAQYF. The CDR3 DNA follows: TGTGCCAGTCGAACCGGGGGAGCGCAGTATTTT. The variable domain in full, completed from reference TRBV19 and TRBJ2-3, reads DGGITQSPKYLFRKEGQNVTLSCEQNLNHDAMYWYRQDPGQGLRLIYYSQIVNDFQKGDIAEGYSVSREKKESFPLTVTSAQKNPTAFYLCASRTGGAQYFGPGTRLTVL.

This clone has a handful of counts. The gene calls are TRBV7-9 and TRBJ2-3; unclear D gene. Between the trimmed V and J ends, which lost 3 bases and 3 bases, there was a span of 10 bases. The CDR3 consists of 14 residues. From germline, CDR1 is SEHNR and CDR2 FQNEAQ (reference sequence). This CDR3 reads CASSFQQETDTQYF. The CDR3 region has the DNA TGTGCCAGCAGCTTTCAGCAGGAAACAGATACGCAGTATTTT.

This clone was observed a handful of times. The rearrangement joins TRBV5-6 to TRBJ1-1; maybe TRBD1 (5 bases). Deletions cut 0 bases from V and 6 bases from J, with 9 bases between. This CDR3 has 13 residues. Germline CDR1 SGHDT, CDR2 YYEEEE. CDR3 loop: CASSLGMGPEAFF. The DNA of the CDR3 is TGTGCCAGCAGCTTGGGTATGGGGCCTGAAGCTTTCTTT.

This CDR3 is CASKGLAGGSSYNEQFF. The CDR3 DNA reads as TGTGCCAGCAAGGGACTAGCGGGAGGGAGCTCCTACAATGAGCAGTTCTTC. V is TRBV28 and J is TRBJ2-1; 16 nucleotides match TRBD2. This CDR3 is built from 17 residues. Germline CDR1 reads MDHEN; CDR2 reads SYDVKM. The V gene end was trimmed by 7 bases and the J gene end by 0 bases; junction bases not matched to a gene: 3.

This chain uses TRBV5-1 with TRBJ2-1; TRBD1 aligns across 9 bases. The germline gives CDR1 SGHRS, CDR2 YFSETQ. V shed 1 base, J shed 6 bases, and the junction held 8 bases outside the gene matches. This CDR3 is 16 amino acids long. Written as DNA, the CDR3 is TGCGCCAGCAGCTTGCCGCGGGACAGGGTGAGCAATGAGCAGTTCTTC. As protein: CASSLPRDRVSNEQFF.

CDR3 loop: CASSSPEGGSYEQYF. CDR3 in DNA: TGTGCCAGCAGCTCCCCCGAGGGCGGGAGCTACGAGCAGTACTTC. This chain uses TRBV7-9 with TRBJ2-7; 7 bases agree with TRBD2. Germline assignment: CDR1 SEHNR and CDR2 FQNEAQ (reference sequence). The J segment lost 3 bases and the V segment lost 4 bases, leaving 9 bases of the junction unmatched. The CDR3 has 15 amino acids.

This clone was picked up a small number of times. The chain uses TRBV15 and TRBJ2-3; D is unresolved. The germline V gene encodes CDR1 LNHNV and CDR2 YYDKDF (reference sequence). V lost 5 bases and J 4 bases, leaving 19 bases between the germline ends. The CDR3 has 16 residues. Here the CDR3 DNA reads TGTGCCACCAGCCTCGGCCGGGTCCAACCCCCAGATACGCAGTATTTT. Translated, it gives CATSLGRVQPPDTQYF. Variable domain in full (rest from reference TRBV15 and TRBJ2-3): DAMVIQNPRYQVTQFGKPVTLSCSQTLNHNVMYWYQQKSSQAPKLLFHYYDKDFNNEADTPDNFQSRRPNTSFCFLDIRSPGLGDTAMYLCATSLGRVQPPDTQYFGPGTRLTVL.

Comments on this clone: The sample carries other DNA sequences with the same CDR3. The rearrangement links TRBV28 to TRBJ2-1; D uncertain. Germline V gives CDR1 MDHEN, CDR2 SYDVKM. The CDR3 consists of 12 residues. Trimming took off 3 bases at V and 5 bases at J, with 5 bases between the two ends. The CDR3 loop is CASSLSDNEQFF. Here the CDR3 DNA reads TGTGCCAGCAGTTTGTCAGACAATGAGCAGTTCTTC. The full variable domain, rest sourced from reference TRBV28 and TRBJ2-1, is DVKVTQSSRYLVKRTGEKVFLECVQDMDHENMFWYRQDPGLGLRLIYFSYDVKMKEKGDIPEGYSVSREKKERFSLILESASTNQTSMYLCASSLSDNEQFFGPGTRLTVL.

This clone was observed a few times. This chain joins TRBV11-2 and TRBJ2-1, with 12 bases that match TRBD2. The J segment lost 4 bases and the V segment lost 5 bases, leaving 9 bases of the junction unmatched. This CDR3 has 17 amino acids. Germline CDR1 reads SGHAT; CDR2 reads FQNNGV. The CDR3 is CASSQTSGSLVYNEQFF. In DNA form, the CDR3 reads TGTGCCAGCAGCCAGACTAGCGGGAGTCTAGTTTACAATGAGCAGTTCTTC.

This clone turned up a few times. The genes are TRBV5-1 and TRBJ1-4; TRBD1 aligns across 9 bases. Germline V gives CDR1 SGHRS, CDR2 YFSETQ. The CDR3 contains 14 residues. Trimming at V came to 4 bases and at J to 8 bases, leaving 6 bases not matched to a gene. The CDR3 sequence is CASSTGTGKEKLFF. Written as DNA, the CDR3 is TGCGCCAGCAGCACCGGGACAGGGAAGGAAAAACTGTTTTTT.

This clone was found a few times. The chain uses TRBV4-3 and TRBJ2-1, with TRBD2 matching 7 bases. V gave up 0 bases and J gave up 2 bases; unmatched junction bases: 7. This CDR3 contains 17 residues. The germline V gene encodes CDR1 LGHNA and CDR2 YSLEER. The DNA for the CDR3 is TGCGCCAGCAGCCAAGATTTGGCGGGAGTTACCTACAATGAGCAGTTCTTC. Protein: CASSQDLAGVTYNEQFF.

As regards this clone: Other nucleotide sequences in the sample specify the same CDR3. V usage is TRBV7-9 and J usage is TRBJ2-3, with unresolved D. The CDR3 covers 14 residues. In germline, CDR1 is SEHNR, CDR2 FQNEAQ (reference sequence). The V and J ends lost 5 bases and 1 base respectively, with 10 bases between them. CDR3 sequence: CASSLSAGTDTQYF. The CDR3 DNA reads as TGTGCCAGCAGCCTAAGTGCTGGCACAGATACGCAGTATTTT.

This clone has only a few counts. V and J are TRBV6-5 and TRBJ2-3; 8 bases fit TRBD2. Germline V gene lookup returns CDR1 MNHEY and CDR2 SVGAGI. The length of the CDR3 is 14 residues. J was trimmed by 2 bases and V by 5 bases; bases with no gene match: 3. DNA for the CDR3: TGTGCCAGCAGTATAGCGGGGTACACAGATACGCAGTATTTT. Translation: CASSIAGYTDTQYF.

In its sample, this clone was seen a few times. This chain links TRBV4-1 with TRBJ1-4; unclear D gene. CDR1 and CDR2 (germline): MGHRA, YSYEKL. Trimming removed 0 bases at V and 8 bases at J, with 13 bases between. The CDR3 consists of 15 residues. The CDR3, as DNA: TGCGCCAGCAGCCAAGATTGGATCACGGGGGAAAAACTGTTTTTT. Amino acids: CASSQDWITGEKLFF.

V is TRBV7-9 and J is TRBJ2-3, with 14 bases fitting TRBD2. The CDR3 runs to 18 residues. J gave up 3 bases and V 0 bases, and 5 bases lay outside the gene matches. Germline V gives CDR1 SEHNR, CDR2 FQNEAQ (reference sequence). This CDR3 reads CASSLAGLAGAGTDTQYF. The DNA of the CDR3 is TGTGCCAGCAGCTTAGCGGGACTAGCGGGAGCGGGAACAGATACGCAGTATTTT.

This clone was observed at least ten times. The chain has TRBV28 and TRBJ2-4; weak D call: TRBD2 (6 bases). The ends were cut back, 7 bases at V and 6 bases at J, with 16 bases in the middle. Germline CDR1 MDHEN, CDR2 SYDVKM. The CDR3 spans 14 residues. The CDR3 is CASTPGLRRNIQYF. As DNA, the CDR3 is TGTGCCAGCACCCCGGGACTTCGTAGAAACATTCAGTACTTC. The whole variable domain, filled in from reference TRBV28 and TRBJ2-4, reads DVKVTQSSRYLVKRTGEKVFLECVQDMDHENMFWYRQDPGLGLRLIYFSYDVKMKEKGDIPEGYSVSREKKERFSLILESASTNQTSMYLCASTPGLRRNIQYFGAGTRLSVL.

This sequence joins TRBV29-1 and TRBJ1-2; TRBD1 matches at 7 bases. The ends lost 6 bases at V and 5 bases at J; junction bases unmatched: 12. The CDR3 covers 14 residues. The germline V gene encodes CDR1 SQVTM and CDR2 ANQGSEA. The CDR3 sequence: CSVDPTGKMYGYTF. As DNA, the CDR3 is TGCAGCGTCGACCCGACAGGGAAGATGTATGGCTACACCTTC.

The V call is TRBV27, the J call TRBJ2-3; 7 bases are shared with TRBD1. CDR3 length equals 15 residues. Germline CDR1 is MNHEY and CDR2 is SMNVEV (reference sequence). Trimming removed 2 bases from V and 0 bases from J; junction bases left unmatched: 2. CDR3 protein: CASSLPGQSTDTQYF. The CDR3 DNA reads as TGTGCCAGCAGTTTACCGGGACAGAGCACAGATACGCAGTATTTT.

This clone was seen a handful of times. This chain connects TRBV7-6 to TRBJ2-3; D might be TRBD2 (6 bases). Germline loops: CDR1 SGHVS, CDR2 FNYEAQ. The CDR3 has 14 residues. V was cut by 0 bases and J by 4 bases, with 8 bases left in between. Here the CDR3 reads CASSLAGGADTQYF. The CDR3 region has the DNA TGTGCCAGCAGCTTAGCGGGGGGAGCAGATACGCAGTATTTT.

This clone was counted a few times. The chain carries TRBV5-1 and TRBJ2-5, with 7 bases matching TRBD2. This CDR3 comprises 14 residues. Germline V gene lookup returns CDR1 SGHRS and CDR2 YFSETQ. Trimming cost V 2 bases and J 5 bases; bases outside gene matches: 6. The CDR3 sequence: CASSFRTRSETQYF. The CDR3 DNA sequence: TGCGCCAGCAGCTTCAGGACTAGGAGTGAGACCCAGTACTTC.

The V gene is TRBV23-1, the J gene TRBJ2-7; 9 positions match TRBD1. TRBV23-1 is placed among ORFs of uncertain function. This CDR3 is built from 14 residues. The junction had 8 bases not matched to a gene; V was cut back by 6 bases and J by 5 bases. CDR3 protein: CASSKNRGLDEQYF. Here the CDR3 DNA reads TGCGCCAGCAGCAAGAACAGGGGGCTCGACGAGCAGTACTTC.

Concerning this clone: This CDR3 is also generated by other DNA sequences in the sample. The chain employs TRBV9 and TRBJ2-1; 8 bases fit TRBD2. This CDR3 has 15 residues. Germline CDR1 is SGDLS and CDR2 is YYNGEE. The V and J ends lost 2 bases and 1 base, in that order; junction bases with no gene match: 2. CDR3 loop: CASSVVAGSYNEQFF. The CDR3 region has the DNA TGTGCCAGCAGCGTCGTAGCGGGGTCCTACAATGAGCAGTTCTTC.

This clone was counted only a few times. The V and J genes are TRBV28 and TRBJ2-3, with 7 bases lining up with TRBD1. Unmatched junction bases numbered 8, after V lost 6 bases and J lost 2 bases. This CDR3 contains 15 residues. Germline V CDR1 and CDR2: MDHEN, SYDVKM. CDR3 in DNA: TGTGCCAGCAGCAGATACAGGGGATCCACAGATACGCAGTATTTT. As protein: CASSRYRGSTDTQYF.

This clone has a handful of counts. The gene calls are TRBV4-2 and TRBJ2-1; 10 bases agree with TRBD2. J lost 2 bases, V lost 3 bases, and 7 bases had no gene match. The germline gives CDR1 LGHNA, CDR2 YNFKEQ. CDR3 length: 17 amino acids. The chain's CDR3 is CASSQSGLAEAYNEQFF. DNA for the CDR3: TGTGCCAGCAGCCAGTCCGGACTAGCGGAAGCCTACAATGAGCAGTTCTTC.

This clone was seen more than once but under ten times. This rearrangement joins TRBV5-4 to TRBJ2-7; 11 bases line up with TRBD2. CDR3 length equals 16 residues. The J segment lost 7 bases and the V segment lost 1 base, leaving 10 bases of the junction unmatched. Germline CDR1 is SGHNT and CDR2 is YYREEE (reference sequence). The CDR3 bases are TGTGCCAGCAGCTTGAGGCTAGCGGGAGGTCCAGAGGAGCAGTACTTC. It codes for CASSLRLAGGPEEQYF.

In its sample, this clone was seen a few times. The gene calls are TRBV7-8 and TRBJ1-1, with D possibly matching TRBD1 (5 bases). This CDR3 is built from 15 residues. The germline V gene encodes CDR1 SGHVS and CDR2 FQNEAQ. Trimming stripped 2 bases from V and 5 bases from J, with 15 bases between. In DNA form, the CDR3 reads TGTGCCAGCAGCTTATCTTGGGGCCAGCGAACTGAAGCTTTCTTT. Its protein is CASSLSWGQRTEAFF.